Listed below are T cell receptor beta chains from one sample, sequenced in a study of cytomegalovirus exposure and HLA in healthy donors. Profiled with immunoSEQ multiplex PCR; TCRdb holds only in-frame clones, not every one. The sample holds under 95,000 clones. Source material: PBMCs. The origin of the receptors is a female donor in good health and CMV-seropositive. Both conserved end residues are part of each CDR3. A D gene is named only where the DNA matches it firmly.

V gene	J gene	D gene	CDR3 protein	CDR3 DNA
TRBV28	TRBJ1-2	-	CASSSGNYGYTF	TGTGCCAGCAGTTCGGGAAACTATGGCTACACCTTC
TRBV18	TRBJ2-1	TRBD2	CASSRLADNEQFF	TGTGCCAGCTCGAGACTAGCTGACAATGAGCAGTTCTTC
TRBV28	TRBJ1-2	-	CASSFPDTGAYGYTF	TGTGCCAGCAGTTTTCCGGACACAGGAGCCTATGGCTACACCTTC
TRBV5-5	TRBJ1-5	-	CASSKGGGPQPQHF	TGTGCCAGCAGCAAAGGCGGGGGGCCTCAGCCCCAGCATTTT
TRBV10-1	TRBJ2-1	TRBD2	CASSEFKRGTYNEQFF	TGCGCCAGCAGTGAGTTCAAGCGGGGGACCTACAATGAGCAGTTCTTC
TRBV7-9	TRBJ2-1	-	CASSDGQGFPYNEQFF	TGTGCCAGCAGCGACGGGCAGGGTTTCCCCTACAATGAGCAGTTCTTC
TRBV7-9	TRBJ2-1	-	CASSPSVTINEQFF	TGTGCCAGCAGCCCGTCGGTGACTATCAATGAGCAGTTCTTC
TRBV27	TRBJ1-5	TRBD1	CASSRKQGASGNQPQHF	TGTGCCAGCAGTCGCAAACAGGGGGCAAGTGGCAATCAGCCCCAGCATTTT
TRBV4-2	TRBJ2-1	-	CASSQEGRMSDNEQFF	TGTGCCAGCAGCCAAGAGGGGCGGATGTCCGACAATGAGCAGTTCTTC
TRBV6-4	TRBJ2-7	TRBD1	CASRELGTGTYEQYF	TGTGCCAGCAGGGAGCTTGGGACAGGGACCTACGAGCAGTACTTC
TRBV25-1	TRBJ1-6	-	CASSVGSSHSPLHF	TGTGCCAGCAGTGTCGGGTCCAGCCATTCACCCCTCCACTTT
TRBV4-2	TRBJ2-3	TRBD2	CASSRLSSGRADTQYF	TGTGCCAGCAGCCGTTTATCTAGCGGGAGGGCAGATACGCAGTATTTT
TRBV4-3	TRBJ2-3	TRBD2	CASSQVERGGTDTQYF	TGCGCCAGCAGCCAAGTTGAGCGGGGGGGCACAGATACGCAGTATTTT
TRBV2	TRBJ1-1	-	CASIYSMNTEAFF	TGTGCCAGCATCTACAGCATGAACACTGAAGCTTTCTTT
TRBV29-1	TRBJ1-4	TRBD1	CSVGTGNEKLFF	TGCAGCGTCGGGACAGGGAATGAAAAACTGTTTTTT
TRBV18	TRBJ1-2	TRBD1	CASSPGQGANGYTF	TGTGCCAGCTCACCGGGACAGGGGGCGAATGGCTACACCTTC
TRBV9	TRBJ2-7	TRBD2	CASSVGPSGSSYEQYF	TGTGCCAGCAGCGTAGGTCCTAGCGGGAGCTCCTACGAGCAGTACTTC
TRBV5-6	TRBJ2-7	-	CASSLAGTPPYEQYF	TGTGCCAGCAGCTTGGCCGGGACTCCGCCCTACGAGCAGTACTTC
TRBV6-5	TRBJ2-1	-	CASTTQGTHEQFF	TGTGCCAGCACCACACAGGGAACTCATGAGCAGTTCTTC
TRBV6-5	TRBJ1-4	TRBD1	CASSRTWDSEKLFF	TGTGCCAGCAGTCGTACATGGGACAGTGAAAAACTGTTTTTT
TRBV6-6	TRBJ2-1	-	CASSPGTYNEQFF	TGTGCCAGCAGTCCGGGAACCTACAATGAGCAGTTCTTC
TRBV4-3	TRBJ1-2	-	CASSQDRESYGYTF	TGCGCCAGCAGCCAAGATCGAGAGTCCTATGGCTACACCTTC
TRBV18	TRBJ2-1	-	CASSPGQGFDNEQFF	TGTGCCAGCTCACCAGGACAAGGCTTCGACAATGAGCAGTTCTTC
TRBV18	TRBJ2-4	TRBD2	CASSPPGPGGRTQNIQYF	TGTGCCAGCTCACCACCGGGTCCGGGGGGAAGGACTCAAAACATTCAGTACTTC
TRBV7-8	TRBJ2-1	-	CASSLLQGSYNEQFF	TGTGCCAGCAGCCTCCTCCAGGGTTCCTACAATGAGCAGTTCTTC
TRBV28	TRBJ1-2	TRBD1	CASSLTTGLYGYTF	TGTGCCAGCAGCCTTACGACAGGGCTTTATGGCTACACCTTC
TRBV5-1	TRBJ2-1	-	CASSLAATYTYNEQFF	TGCGCCAGCAGCTTGGCCGCGACATACACCTACAATGAGCAGTTCTTC
TRBV29-1	TRBJ1-1	TRBD1	CSVGGTGGSQNTEAFF	TGCAGCGTTGGGGGGACAGGGGGAAGTCAGAACACTGAAGCTTTCTTT
TRBV29-1	TRBJ2-2	-	CSVEEDGRFTGELFF	TGCAGCGTTGAAGAGGACGGGAGATTCACCGGGGAGCTGTTTTTT
TRBV29-1	TRBJ2-2	TRBD1	CSVARQGSNTGELFF	TGCAGCGTTGCCCGACAGGGTAGTAACACCGGGGAGCTGTTTTTT
TRBV19	TRBJ2-7	TRBD2	CASSLSGTWIYEQYF	TGTGCCAGTAGTTTAAGCGGGACTTGGATCTACGAGCAGTACTTC
TRBV12-5	TRBJ2-1	TRBD2	CASGLGLAGDSSVNEQFF	TGTGCTAGTGGTCTCGGACTAGCGGGAGATTCCTCTGTCAATGAGCAGTTCTTC